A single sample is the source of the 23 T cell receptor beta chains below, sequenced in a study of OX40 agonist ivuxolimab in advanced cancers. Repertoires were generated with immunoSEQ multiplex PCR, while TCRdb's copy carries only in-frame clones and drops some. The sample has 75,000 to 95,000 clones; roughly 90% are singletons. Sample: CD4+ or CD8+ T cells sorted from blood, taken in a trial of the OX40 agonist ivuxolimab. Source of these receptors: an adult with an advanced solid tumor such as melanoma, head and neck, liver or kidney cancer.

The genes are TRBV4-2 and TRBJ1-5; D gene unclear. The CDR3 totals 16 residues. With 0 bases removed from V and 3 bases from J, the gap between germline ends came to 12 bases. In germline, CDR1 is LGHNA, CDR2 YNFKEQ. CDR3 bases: TGTGCCAGCAGCCAAGAGTTGGCAGCATACAATCAGCCCCAGCATTTT. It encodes CASSQELAAYNQPQHF.

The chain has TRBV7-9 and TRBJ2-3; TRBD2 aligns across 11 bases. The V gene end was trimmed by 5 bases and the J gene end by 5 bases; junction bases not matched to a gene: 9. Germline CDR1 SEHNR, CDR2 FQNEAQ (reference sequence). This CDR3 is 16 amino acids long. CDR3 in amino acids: CASSPGLAGRIDTQYF. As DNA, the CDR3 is TGTGCCAGCAGCCCAGGACTAGCGGGTCGGATAGATACGCAGTATTTT.

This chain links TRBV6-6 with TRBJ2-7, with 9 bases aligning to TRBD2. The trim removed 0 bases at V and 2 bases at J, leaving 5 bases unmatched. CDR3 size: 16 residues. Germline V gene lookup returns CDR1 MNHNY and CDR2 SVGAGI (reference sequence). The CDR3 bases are TGTGCCAGCAGTTACTCTGGGACTAGCCCCACCTACGAGCAGTACTTC. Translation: CASSYSGTSPTYEQYF.

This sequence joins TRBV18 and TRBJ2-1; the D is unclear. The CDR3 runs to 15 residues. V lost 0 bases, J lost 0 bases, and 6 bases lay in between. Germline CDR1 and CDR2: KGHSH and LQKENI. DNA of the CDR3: TGTGCCAGCTCACCACCGGGAAGCTCCTACAATGAGCAGTTCTTC. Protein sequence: CASSPPGSSYNEQFF.

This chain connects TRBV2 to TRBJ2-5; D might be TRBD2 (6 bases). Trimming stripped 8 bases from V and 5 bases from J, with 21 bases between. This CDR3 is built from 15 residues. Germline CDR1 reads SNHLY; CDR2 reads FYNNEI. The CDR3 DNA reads TGTGCCAGCTCTCCTTACAGCGGTGGGGGGGAGACCCAGTACTTC. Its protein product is CASSPYSGGGETQYF. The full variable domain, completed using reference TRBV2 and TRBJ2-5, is EPEVTQTPSHQVTQMGQEVILRCVPISNHLYFYWYRQILGQKVEFLVSFYNNEISEKSEIFDDQFSVERPDGSNFTLKIRSTKLEDSAMYFCASSPYSGGGETQYFGPGTRLLVL.

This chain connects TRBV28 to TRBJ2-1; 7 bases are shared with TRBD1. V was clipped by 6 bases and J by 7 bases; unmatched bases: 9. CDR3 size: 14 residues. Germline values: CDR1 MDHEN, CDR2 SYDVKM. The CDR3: CASSRQGLRNEQFF. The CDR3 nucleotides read TGTGCCAGCAGCCGACAGGGTTTGCGGAATGAGCAGTTCTTC.

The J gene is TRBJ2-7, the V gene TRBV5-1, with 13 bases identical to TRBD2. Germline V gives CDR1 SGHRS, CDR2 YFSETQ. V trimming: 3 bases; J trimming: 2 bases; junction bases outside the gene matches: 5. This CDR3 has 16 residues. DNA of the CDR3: TGCGCCAGCAGCTCGACGGGACTAGCGGGGACCTACGAGCAGTACTTC. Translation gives CASSSTGLAGTYEQYF.

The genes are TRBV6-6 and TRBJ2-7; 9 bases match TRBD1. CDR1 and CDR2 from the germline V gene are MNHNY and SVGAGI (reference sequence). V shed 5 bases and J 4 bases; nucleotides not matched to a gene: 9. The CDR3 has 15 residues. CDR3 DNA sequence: TGTGCCAGCAGTCCCAGACAGGGGGTAGGTTACGAGCAGTACTTC. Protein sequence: CASSPRQGVGYEQYF.

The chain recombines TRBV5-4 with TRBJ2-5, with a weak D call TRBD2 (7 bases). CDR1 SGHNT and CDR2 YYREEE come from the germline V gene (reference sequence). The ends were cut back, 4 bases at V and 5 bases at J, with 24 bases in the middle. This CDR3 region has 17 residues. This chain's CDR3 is CASSPRGGRGGGETQYF. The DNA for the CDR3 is TGTGCCAGCAGCCCGAGGGGCGGGAGAGGAGGGGGGGAGACCCAGTACTTC. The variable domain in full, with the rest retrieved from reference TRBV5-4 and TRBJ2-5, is ETGVTQSPTHLIKTRGQQVTLRCSSQSGHNTVSWYQQALGQGPQFIFQYYREEENGRGNFPPRFSGLQFPNYSSELNVNALELDDSALYLCASSPRGGRGGGETQYFGPGTRLLVL.

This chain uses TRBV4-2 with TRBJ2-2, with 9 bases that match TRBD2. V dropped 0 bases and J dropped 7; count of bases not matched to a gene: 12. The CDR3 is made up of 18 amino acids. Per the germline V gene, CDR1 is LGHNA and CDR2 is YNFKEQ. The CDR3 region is CASSQEIRDSGRNGELFF. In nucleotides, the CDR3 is TGTGCCAGCAGCCAAGAAATTCGCGATAGCGGGAGAAACGGGGAGCTGTTTTTT.

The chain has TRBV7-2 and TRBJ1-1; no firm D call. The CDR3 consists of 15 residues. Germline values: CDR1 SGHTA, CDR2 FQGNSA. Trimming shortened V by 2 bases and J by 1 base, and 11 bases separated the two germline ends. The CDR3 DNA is TGTGCCAGCAGCTTATCCCCTAGTGGGAACACTGAAGCTTTCTTT. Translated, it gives CASSLSPSGNTEAFF.

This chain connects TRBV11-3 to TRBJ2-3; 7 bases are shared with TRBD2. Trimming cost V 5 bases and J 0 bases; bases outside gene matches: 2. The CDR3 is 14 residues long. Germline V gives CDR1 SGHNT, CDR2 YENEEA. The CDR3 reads CASSVSGSTDTQYF. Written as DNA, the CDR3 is TGTGCCAGCAGCGTTAGCGGGAGCACAGATACGCAGTATTTT. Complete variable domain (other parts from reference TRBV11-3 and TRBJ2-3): EAGVVQSPRYKIIEKKQPVAFWCNPISGHNTLYWYLQNLGQGPELLIRYENEEAVDDSQLPKDRFSAERLKGVDSTLKIQPAELGDSAVYLCASSVSGSTDTQYFGPGTRLTVL.

CDR3 in amino acids: CASSSDYAYNEQFF. The CDR3 region has the DNA TGTGCCAGCAGCTCGGACTATGCCTACAATGAGCAGTTCTTC. The chain uses TRBV7-6 and TRBJ2-1; D may be TRBD2 (6 bases). V was shortened by 4 bases and J by 2 bases, with 9 bases between the two germline ends. The CDR3 has 14 residues. CDR1 is SGHVS, CDR2 FNYEAQ, per germline. Supplemented by reference TRBV7-6 and TRBJ2-1, the full variable domain reads GAGVSQSPRYKVTKRGQDVALRCDPISGHVSLYWYRQALGQGPEFLTYFNYEAQQDKSGLPNDRFSAERPEGSISTLTIQRTEQRDSAMYRCASSSDYAYNEQFFGPGTRLTVL.

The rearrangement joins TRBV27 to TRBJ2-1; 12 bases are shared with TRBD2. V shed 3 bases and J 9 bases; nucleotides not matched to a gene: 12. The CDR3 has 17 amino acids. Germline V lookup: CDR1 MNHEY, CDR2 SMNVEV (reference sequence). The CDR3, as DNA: TGTGCCAGCAGTTTCCCACCGACTAGCGGGGGATCTGGTGAGCAGTTCTTC. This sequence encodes CASSFPPTSGGSGEQFF.

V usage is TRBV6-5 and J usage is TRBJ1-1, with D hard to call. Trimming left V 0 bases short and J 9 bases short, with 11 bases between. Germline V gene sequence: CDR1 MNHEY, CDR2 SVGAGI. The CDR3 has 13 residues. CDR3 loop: CASSYSGRRKAFF. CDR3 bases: TGTGCCAGCAGTTACTCAGGGCGGCGAAAAGCTTTCTTT.

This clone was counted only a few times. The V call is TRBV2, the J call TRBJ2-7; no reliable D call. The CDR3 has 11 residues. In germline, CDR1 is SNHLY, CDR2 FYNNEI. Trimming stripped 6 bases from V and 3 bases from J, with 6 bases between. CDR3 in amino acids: CASRELYEQYF. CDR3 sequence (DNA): TGTGCCAGCAGGGAACTCTACGAGCAGTACTTC. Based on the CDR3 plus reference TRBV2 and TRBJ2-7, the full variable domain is EPEVTQTPSHQVTQMGQEVILRCVPISNHLYFYWYRQILGQKVEFLVSFYNNEISEKSEIFDDQFSVERPDGSNFTLKIRSTKLEDSAMYFCASRELYEQYFGPGTRLTVT.

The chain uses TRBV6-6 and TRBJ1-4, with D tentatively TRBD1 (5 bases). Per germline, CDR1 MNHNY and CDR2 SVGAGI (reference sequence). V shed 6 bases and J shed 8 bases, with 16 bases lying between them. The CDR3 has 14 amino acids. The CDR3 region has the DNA TGTGCCAGCAGGCCTCAGGGAAGCGGAGAAAAACTGTTTTTT. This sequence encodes CASRPQGSGEKLFF.

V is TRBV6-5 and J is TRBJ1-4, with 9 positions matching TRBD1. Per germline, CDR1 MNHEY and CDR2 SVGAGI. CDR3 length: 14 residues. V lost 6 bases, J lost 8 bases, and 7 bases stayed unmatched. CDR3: CASRSGTGREKLFF. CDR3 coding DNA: TGTGCCAGCAGGTCCGGGACAGGGCGGGAAAAACTGTTTTTT.

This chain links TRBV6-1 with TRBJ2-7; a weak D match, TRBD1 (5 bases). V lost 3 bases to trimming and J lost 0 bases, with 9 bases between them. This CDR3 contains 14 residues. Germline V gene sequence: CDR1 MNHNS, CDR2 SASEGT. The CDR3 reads CASSDDRRSYEQYF. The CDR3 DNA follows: TGTGCCAGCAGTGATGACAGACGCTCCTACGAGCAGTACTTC.

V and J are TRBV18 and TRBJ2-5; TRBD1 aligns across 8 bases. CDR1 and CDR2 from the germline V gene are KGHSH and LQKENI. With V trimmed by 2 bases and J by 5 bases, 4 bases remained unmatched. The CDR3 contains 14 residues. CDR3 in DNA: TGTGCCAGCTCACCAGTGACAGGGGCGGAGACCCAGTACTTC. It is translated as CASSPVTGAETQYF.

This CDR3 reads CASSPGLSPTDTQYF. As DNA, the CDR3 is TGTGCCAGCAGCCCAGGACTTTCCCCCACAGATACGCAGTATTTT. The V gene is TRBV7-9, the J gene TRBJ2-3; perhaps TRBD2 as D (5 bases). Germline V gene data show CDR1 as SEHNR and CDR2 as FQNEAQ (reference sequence). The V gene lost 5 bases and the J gene lost 2 bases, with 14 bases spanning the gap. The CDR3 has 15 amino acids.

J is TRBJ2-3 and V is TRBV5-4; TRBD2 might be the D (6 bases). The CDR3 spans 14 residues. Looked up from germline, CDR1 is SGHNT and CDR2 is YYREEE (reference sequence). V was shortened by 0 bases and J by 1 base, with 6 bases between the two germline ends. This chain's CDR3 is CASSLGGGTDTQYF. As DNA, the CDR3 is TGTGCCAGCAGCTTGGGGGGGGGCACAGATACGCAGTATTTT.

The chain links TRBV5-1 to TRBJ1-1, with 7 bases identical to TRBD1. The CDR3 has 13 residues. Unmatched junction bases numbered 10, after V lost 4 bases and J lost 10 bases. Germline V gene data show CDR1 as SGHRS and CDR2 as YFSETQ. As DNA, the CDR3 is TGCGCCAGCAGCACAACAGGGGATCCGAGAGCTTTCTTT. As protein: CASSTTGDPRAFF.